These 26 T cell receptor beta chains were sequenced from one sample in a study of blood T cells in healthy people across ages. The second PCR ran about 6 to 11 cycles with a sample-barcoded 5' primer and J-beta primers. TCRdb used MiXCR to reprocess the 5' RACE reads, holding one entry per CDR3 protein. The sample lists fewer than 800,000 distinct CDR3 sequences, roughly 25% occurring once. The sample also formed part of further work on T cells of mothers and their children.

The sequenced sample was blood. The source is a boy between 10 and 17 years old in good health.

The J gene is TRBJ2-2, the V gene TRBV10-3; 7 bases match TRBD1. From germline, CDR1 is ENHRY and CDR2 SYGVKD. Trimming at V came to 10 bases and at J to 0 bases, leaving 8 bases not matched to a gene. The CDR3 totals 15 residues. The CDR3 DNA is TGTGCCACTAGAACCGGGACAGCGAACACCGGGGAGCTGTTTTTT. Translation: CATRTGTANTGELFF.

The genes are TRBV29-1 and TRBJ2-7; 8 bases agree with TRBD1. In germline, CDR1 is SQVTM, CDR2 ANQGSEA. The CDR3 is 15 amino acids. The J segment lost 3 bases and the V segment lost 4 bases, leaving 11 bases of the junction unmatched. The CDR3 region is CSVGLWTGKGYEQYF. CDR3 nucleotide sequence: TGCAGCGTTGGGCTATGGACAGGGAAAGGCTACGAGCAGTACTTC.

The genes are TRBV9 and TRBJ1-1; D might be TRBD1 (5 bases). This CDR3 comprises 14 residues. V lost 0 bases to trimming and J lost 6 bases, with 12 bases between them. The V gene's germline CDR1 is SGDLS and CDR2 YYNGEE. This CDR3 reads CASSVGGNSPEAFF. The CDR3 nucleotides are TGTGCCAGCAGCGTAGGGGGGAACAGCCCTGAAGCTTTCTTT.

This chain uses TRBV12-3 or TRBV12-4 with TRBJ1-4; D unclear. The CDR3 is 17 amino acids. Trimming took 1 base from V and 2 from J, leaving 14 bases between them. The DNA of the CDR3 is TGTGCCAGCAGTTTAGTTTCCGTGGCAGCTACTAATGAAAAACTGTTTTTT. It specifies CASSLVSVAATNEKLFF.

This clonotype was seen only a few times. The CDR3 bases are TGTGCCAGCACCCCCGGGGGGGCGCGTGAGCAGTACTTC. Translation: CASTPGGAREQYF. The chain is built from TRBV28 and TRBJ2-7; 8 bases fit TRBD2. The V gene end was trimmed by 7 bases and the J gene end by 7 bases; junction bases not matched to a gene: 9. The CDR3 contains 13 residues. CDR1 is MDHEN and CDR2 is SYDVKM in the germline V gene.

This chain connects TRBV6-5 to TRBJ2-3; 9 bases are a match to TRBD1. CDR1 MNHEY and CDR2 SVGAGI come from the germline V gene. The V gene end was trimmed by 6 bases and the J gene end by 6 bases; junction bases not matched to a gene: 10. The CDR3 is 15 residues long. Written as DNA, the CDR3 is TGTGCCAGCAGCCCTTCGGGACAGGGTAGCGATACGCAGTATTTT. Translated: CASSPSGQGSDTQYF.

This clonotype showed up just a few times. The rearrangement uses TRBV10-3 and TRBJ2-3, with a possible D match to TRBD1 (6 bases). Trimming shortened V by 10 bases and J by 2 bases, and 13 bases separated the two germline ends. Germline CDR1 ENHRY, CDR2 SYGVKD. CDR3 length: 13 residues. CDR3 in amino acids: CATQGQITDTQYF. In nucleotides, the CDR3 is TGTGCCACCCAGGGGCAGATCACAGATACGCAGTATTTT.

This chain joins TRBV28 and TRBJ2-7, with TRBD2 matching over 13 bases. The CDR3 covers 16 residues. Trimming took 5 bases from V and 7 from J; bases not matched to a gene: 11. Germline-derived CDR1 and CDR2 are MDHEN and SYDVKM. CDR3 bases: TGTGCCAGCAGTCGTGGACTAGCGGGAGCCCTATGGGAGCAGTACTTC. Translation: CASSRGLAGALWEQYF.

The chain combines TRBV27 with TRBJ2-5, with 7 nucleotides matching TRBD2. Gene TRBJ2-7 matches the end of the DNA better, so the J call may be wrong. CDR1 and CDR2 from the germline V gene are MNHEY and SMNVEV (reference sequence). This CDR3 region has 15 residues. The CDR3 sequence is CASAPAGPISYEQYF. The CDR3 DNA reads TGTGCCAGCGCCCCAGCGGGACCGATTTCCTACGAGCAGTACTTC.

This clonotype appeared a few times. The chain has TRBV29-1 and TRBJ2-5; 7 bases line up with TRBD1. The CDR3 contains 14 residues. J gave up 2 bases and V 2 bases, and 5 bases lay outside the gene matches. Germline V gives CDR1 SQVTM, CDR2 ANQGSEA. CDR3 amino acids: CSVELGQRQETQYF. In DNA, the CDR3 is TGCAGCGTTGAACTGGGACAGAGACAAGAGACCCAGTACTTC.

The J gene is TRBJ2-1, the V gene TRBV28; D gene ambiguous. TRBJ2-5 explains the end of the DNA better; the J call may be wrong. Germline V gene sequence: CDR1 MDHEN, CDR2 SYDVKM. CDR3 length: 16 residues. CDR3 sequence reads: CASSFLESDAYETQYF. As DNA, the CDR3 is TGTGCCAGCAGTTTCCTCGAATCTGATGCCTATGAGACCCAGTACTTC.

CDR3 sequence (DNA): TGTGCCATCAGTAGCGGGAGTGCCTACAATGAGCAGTTCTTC. Protein sequence: CAISSGSAYNEQFF. The chain employs TRBV10-3 and TRBJ2-1; 8 positions agree with TRBD2. The V gene's germline CDR1 is ENHRY and CDR2 SYGVKD. The ends lost 5 bases at V and 2 bases at J; junction bases unmatched: 2. The CDR3 is 14 residues long.

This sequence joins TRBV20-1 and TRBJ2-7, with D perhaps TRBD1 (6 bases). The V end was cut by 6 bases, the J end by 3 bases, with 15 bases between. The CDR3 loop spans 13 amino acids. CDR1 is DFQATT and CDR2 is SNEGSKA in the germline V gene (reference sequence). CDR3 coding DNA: TGCAGTGCAATACAGGGTCTAGGCTACGAGCAGTACTTC. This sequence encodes CSAIQGLGYEQYF.

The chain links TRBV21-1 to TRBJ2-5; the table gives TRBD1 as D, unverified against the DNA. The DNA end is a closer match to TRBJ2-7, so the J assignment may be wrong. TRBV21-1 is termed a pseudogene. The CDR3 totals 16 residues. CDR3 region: CASSKKRQGSSYEQYF. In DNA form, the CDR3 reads TGTGCCAGCAGCAAAAAGAGGCAGGGTAGCTCCTACGAGCAGTACTTC.

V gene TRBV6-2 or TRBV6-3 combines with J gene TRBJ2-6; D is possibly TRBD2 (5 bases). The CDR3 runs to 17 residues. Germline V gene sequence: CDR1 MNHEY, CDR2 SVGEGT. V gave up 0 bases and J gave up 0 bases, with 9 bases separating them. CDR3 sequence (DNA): TGTGCCAGCAGTTACTCGCCGGGGAGCTCTGGGGCCAACGTCCTGACTTTC. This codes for CASSYSPGSSGANVLTF.

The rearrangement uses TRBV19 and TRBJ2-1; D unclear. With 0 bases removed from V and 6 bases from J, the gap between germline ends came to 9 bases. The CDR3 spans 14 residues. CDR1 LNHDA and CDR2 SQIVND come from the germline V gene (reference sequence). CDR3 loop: CASSIEVSGNEQFF. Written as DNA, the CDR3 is TGTGCCAGTAGTATAGAAGTTAGTGGCAATGAGCAGTTCTTC.

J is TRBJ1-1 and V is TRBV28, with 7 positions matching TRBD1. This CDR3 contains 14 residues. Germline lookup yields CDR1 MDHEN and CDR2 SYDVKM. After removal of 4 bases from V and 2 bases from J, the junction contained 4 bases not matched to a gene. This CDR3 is CASSSDRLNTEAFF. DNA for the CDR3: TGTGCCAGCAGTTCGGACAGGTTAAACACTGAAGCTTTCTTT.

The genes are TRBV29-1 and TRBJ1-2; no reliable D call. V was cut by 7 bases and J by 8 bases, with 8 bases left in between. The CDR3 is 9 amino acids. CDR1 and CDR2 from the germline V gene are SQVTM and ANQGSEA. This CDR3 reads CSETKGYTF. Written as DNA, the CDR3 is TGCAGCGAGACCAAGGGCTACACCTTC. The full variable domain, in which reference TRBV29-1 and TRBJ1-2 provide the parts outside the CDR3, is SAVISQKPSRDICQRGTSLTIQCQVDSQVTMMFWYRQQPGQSLTLIATANQGSEATYESGFVIDKFPISRPNLTFSTLTVSNMSPEDSSIYLCSETKGYTFGSGTRLTVV.

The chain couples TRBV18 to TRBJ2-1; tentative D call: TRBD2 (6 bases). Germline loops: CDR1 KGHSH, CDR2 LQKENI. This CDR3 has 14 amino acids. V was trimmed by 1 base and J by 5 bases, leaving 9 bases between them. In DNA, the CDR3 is TGTGCCAGCTCACCACTAGCGGACAACAATGAGCAGTTCTTC. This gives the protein CASSPLADNNEQFF.

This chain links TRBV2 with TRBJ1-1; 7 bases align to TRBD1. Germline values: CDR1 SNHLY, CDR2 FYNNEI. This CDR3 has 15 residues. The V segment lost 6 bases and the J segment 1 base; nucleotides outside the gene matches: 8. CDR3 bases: TGTGCCAGCAGCCTAAACCGGGACAGGAACACTGAAGCTTTCTTT. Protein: CASSLNRDRNTEAFF. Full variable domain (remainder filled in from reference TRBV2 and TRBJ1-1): EPEVTQTPSHQVTQMGQEVILRCVPISNHLYFYWYRQILGQKVEFLVSFYNNEISEKSEIFDDQFSVERPDGSNFTLKIRSTKLEDSAMYFCASSLNRDRNTEAFFGQGTRLTVV.

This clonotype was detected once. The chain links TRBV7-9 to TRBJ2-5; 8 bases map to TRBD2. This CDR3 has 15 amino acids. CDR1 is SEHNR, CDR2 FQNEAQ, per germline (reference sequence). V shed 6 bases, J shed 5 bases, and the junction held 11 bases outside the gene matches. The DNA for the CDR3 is TGTGCCAGCAGTAGGGGAAGCGGGAGAGGGGAGACCCAGTACTTC. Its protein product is CASSRGSGRGETQYF.

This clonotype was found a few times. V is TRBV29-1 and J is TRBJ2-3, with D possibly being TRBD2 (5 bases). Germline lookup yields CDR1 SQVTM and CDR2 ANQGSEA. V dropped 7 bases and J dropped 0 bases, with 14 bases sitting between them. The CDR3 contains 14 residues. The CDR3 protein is CSARTGGSTDTQYF. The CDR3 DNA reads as TGCAGCGCTCGAACCGGAGGTAGCACAGATACGCAGTATTTT.

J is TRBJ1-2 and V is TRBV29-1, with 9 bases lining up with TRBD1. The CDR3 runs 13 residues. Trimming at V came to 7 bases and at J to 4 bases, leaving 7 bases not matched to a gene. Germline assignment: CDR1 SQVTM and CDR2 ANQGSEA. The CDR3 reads CSAEQGAGYGYTF. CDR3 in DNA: TGCAGCGCCGAACAGGGGGCGGGCTATGGCTACACCTTC.

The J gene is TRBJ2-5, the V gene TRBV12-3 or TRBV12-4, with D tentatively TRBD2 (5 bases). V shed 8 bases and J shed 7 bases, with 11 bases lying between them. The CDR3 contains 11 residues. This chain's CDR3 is CASREGGTQYF. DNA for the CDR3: TGTGCCAGCCGCGAAGGAGGGACCCAGTACTTC.

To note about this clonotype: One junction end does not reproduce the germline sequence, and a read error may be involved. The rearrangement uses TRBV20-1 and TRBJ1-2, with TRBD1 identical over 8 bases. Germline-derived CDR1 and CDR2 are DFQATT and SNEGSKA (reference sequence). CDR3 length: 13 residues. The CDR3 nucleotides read TGCAGTGCTGGAGACGGACAGGGTAATGGCTACACCTTC. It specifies CSAGDGQGNGYTF.

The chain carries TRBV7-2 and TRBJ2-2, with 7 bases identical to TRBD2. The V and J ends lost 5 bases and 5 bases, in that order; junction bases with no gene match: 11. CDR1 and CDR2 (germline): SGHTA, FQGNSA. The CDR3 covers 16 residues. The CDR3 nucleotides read TGTGCCAGCAGCACCGATGGCGGGAGATTTACCGGGGAGCTGTTTTTT. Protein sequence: CASSTDGGRFTGELFF.